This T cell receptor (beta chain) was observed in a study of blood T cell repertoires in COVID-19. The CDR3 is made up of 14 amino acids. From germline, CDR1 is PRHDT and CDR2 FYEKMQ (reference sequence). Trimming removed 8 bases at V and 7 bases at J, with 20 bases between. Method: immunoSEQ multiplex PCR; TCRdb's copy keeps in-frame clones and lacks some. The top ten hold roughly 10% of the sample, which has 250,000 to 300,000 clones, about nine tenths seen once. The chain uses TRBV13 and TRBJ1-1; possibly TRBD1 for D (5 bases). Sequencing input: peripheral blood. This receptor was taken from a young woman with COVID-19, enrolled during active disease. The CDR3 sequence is CASFKAGGTIEAFF. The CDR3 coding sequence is TGTGCCAGCTTCAAGGCGGGGGGAACGATTGAAGCTTTCTTT.